This T cell receptor (beta chain) was captured in a study of OX40 agonist ivuxolimab in advanced cancers. Whole-study context: The dose of intravenous ivuxolimab that patients received every 2 weeks ranged from 0.01 to 10 mg/kg.

Only in-frame clones appear in the TCRdb table, and some are missing; sequencing was by immunoSEQ multiplex PCR. This table has about 92,000 clones, about 80% appearing once. Study-level results: At doses 0.1 to 3.0 mg/kg, CD4+ and CD8+ clones expanded. Among the least clonally expanded were partial responders at 0.1-3.0 mg/kg.

Concerning this clone itself: The target antigen is unknown.

Baseline, cycle 4 day 1, and cycle 7 day 1 were the blood sampling points. CDR1 and CDR2 (germline): SGHAT, FQNNGV. V dropped 3 bases and J dropped 0 bases, with 8 bases sitting between them. The CDR3 spans 14 residues. V and J are TRBV11-2 and TRBJ2-5; the D call may be TRBD1 or TRBD2 (6 bases each). The starting material was CD4+ or CD8+ T cells sorted from blood, obtained in a trial of the OX40 agonist ivuxolimab. The sequence was obtained from an adult with an advanced solid tumor such as melanoma, head and neck, liver or kidney cancer. The chain's CDR3 is CASSFRGDQETQYF. As DNA, the CDR3 is TGTGCCAGCAGCTTTAGGGGGGACCAAGAGACCCAGTACTTC.